This T cell receptor (beta chain) was identified in a study of T cell repertoires in cytomegalovirus infection. Study in general: Both a matching HLA type and CMV infection were indicated by public TCR beta signatures.

A few counts support this clonotype. What it recognizes is unknown. One entry per CDR3 protein results from TCRdb running MiXCR on the reads. Counted here are roughly 990,000 distinct CDR3 sequences, about 33% occurring once; the ten biggest clones make up over 10%. V was trimmed by 6 bases and J by 0 bases, leaving 9 bases between them. Germline V lookup: CDR1 LNHNV, CDR2 YYDKDF (reference sequence). CDR3 size: 14 residues. The specimen was cultured CD8+ T cells from PBMCs, collected from culture after CMV antigen stimulation. This TCR derives from a human donor in good health (CMV status not recorded). Some clones in this sample may be carry-over from other donors' samples. The V and J genes are TRBV15 and TRBJ2-1, with D maybe TRBD1 (5 bases). The CDR3, as DNA: TGTGCCACCAGGTCGACAGACTCCTACAATGAGCAGTTCTTC. This codes for CATRSTDSYNEQFF.